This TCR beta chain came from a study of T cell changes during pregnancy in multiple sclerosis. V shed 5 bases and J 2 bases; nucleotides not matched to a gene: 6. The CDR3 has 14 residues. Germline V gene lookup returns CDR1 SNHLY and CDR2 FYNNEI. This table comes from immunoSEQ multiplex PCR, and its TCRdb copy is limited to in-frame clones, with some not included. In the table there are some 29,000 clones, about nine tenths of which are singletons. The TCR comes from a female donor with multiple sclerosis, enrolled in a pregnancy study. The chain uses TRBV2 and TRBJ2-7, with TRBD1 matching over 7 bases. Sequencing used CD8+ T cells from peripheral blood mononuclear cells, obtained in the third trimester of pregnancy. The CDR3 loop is CASSTGVRAYEQYF. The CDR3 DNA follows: TGTGCCAGCAGTACAGGGGTGCGCGCCTACGAGCAGTACTTC.